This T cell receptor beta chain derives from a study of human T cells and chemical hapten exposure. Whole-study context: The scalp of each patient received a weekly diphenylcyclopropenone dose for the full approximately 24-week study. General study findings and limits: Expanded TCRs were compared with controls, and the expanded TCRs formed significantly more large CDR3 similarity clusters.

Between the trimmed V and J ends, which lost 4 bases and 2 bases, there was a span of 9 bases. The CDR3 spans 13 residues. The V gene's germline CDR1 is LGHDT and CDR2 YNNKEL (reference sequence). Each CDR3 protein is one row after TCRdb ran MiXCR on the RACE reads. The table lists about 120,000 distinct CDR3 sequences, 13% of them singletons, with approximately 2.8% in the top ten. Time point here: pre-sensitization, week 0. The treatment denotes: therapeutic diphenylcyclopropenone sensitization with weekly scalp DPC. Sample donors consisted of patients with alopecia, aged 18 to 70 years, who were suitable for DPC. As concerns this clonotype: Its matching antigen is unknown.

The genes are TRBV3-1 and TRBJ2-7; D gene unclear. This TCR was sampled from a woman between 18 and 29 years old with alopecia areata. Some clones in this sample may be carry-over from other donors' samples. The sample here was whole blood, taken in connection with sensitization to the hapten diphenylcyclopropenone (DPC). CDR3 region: CASSPDGPYEQYF. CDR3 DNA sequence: TGTGCCAGCAGCCCCGATGGCCCCTACGAGCAGTACTTC.